Listed below are T cell receptor beta chains from one sample, sequenced in a study of graft-versus-host responses after intestinal transplantation. Libraries were prepared by immunoSEQ multiplex PCR; TCRdb keeps only in-frame clonotypes and omits some of them. The table shows more than 8,000 clones, with approximately 90% occurring only once. The sequences come from PBMCs, collected around 30 days after intestinal transplant. All receptors come from a human patient who received an intestinal transplant, so some T cells may come from the graft donor. Both conserved end residues are part of each CDR3. Each record gives: CDR3 protein, CDR3 DNA, J gene, D gene, clone size, V gene. The D gene is left open where the match is weak. Expanded clones get a size class; other rows say once, few or many, or leave the size out.

cdr3_aa: CASSQEVLAGGPNEQFF; cdr3_nt: TGCGCCAGCAGCCAAGAGGTCCTAGCGGGGGGACCCAATGAGCAGTTCTTC; j_call: TRBJ2-1; d_call: TRBD2; clone_size: -; v_call: TRBV4-1
cdr3_aa: CASSYSMYGQAAEQYF; cdr3_nt: TGTGCCAGCAGTTACTCGATGTACGGACAGGCGGCCGAGCAGTACTTC; j_call: TRBJ2-7; d_call: TRBD1; clone_size: once; v_call: TRBV6-6
cdr3_aa: CASSRGLNTEAFF; cdr3_nt: TGTGCCAGTTCCCGCGGGTTGAACACTGAAGCTTTCTTT; j_call: TRBJ1-1; d_call: -; clone_size: -; v_call: TRBV14
cdr3_aa: CASSLRTASSGANVLTF; cdr3_nt: TGTGCCAGCAGTCTACGGACAGCGAGCTCTGGGGCCAACGTCCTGACTTTC; j_call: TRBJ2-6; d_call: -; clone_size: -; v_call: TRBV7-2
cdr3_aa: CASSLGAGRADTQYF; cdr3_nt: TGTGCCAGCAGTTTAGGAGCGGGGAGAGCAGATACGCAGTATTTT; j_call: TRBJ2-3; d_call: TRBD2; clone_size: -; v_call: TRBV27
cdr3_aa: CASSLSGKGTSNTGELFF; cdr3_nt: TGTGCCAGCAGCTTGTCGGGCAAAGGGACTTCGAACACCGGGGAGCTGTTTTTT; j_call: TRBJ2-2; d_call: -; clone_size: -; v_call: TRBV5-8
cdr3_aa: CASSFSQGGYNEQFF; cdr3_nt: TGTGCCAGCAGCTTTAGCCAGGGGGGCTACAATGAGCAGTTCTTC; j_call: TRBJ2-1; d_call: -; clone_size: -; v_call: TRBV11-2
cdr3_aa: CASSQDRDWGLAGSTDTQYF; cdr3_nt: TGCGCCAGCAGCCAAGATCGGGATTGGGGACTAGCGGGGTCCACAGATACGCAGTATTTT; j_call: TRBJ2-3; d_call: TRBD2; clone_size: once; v_call: TRBV4-1
cdr3_aa: CAISVRGMNTEAFF; cdr3_nt: TGTGCCATCAGTGTAAGGGGCATGAACACTGAAGCTTTCTTT; j_call: TRBJ1-1; d_call: -; clone_size: -; v_call: TRBV10-3
cdr3_aa: CASSEPGGGAGTDTQYF; cdr3_nt: TGTGCCAGCAGTGAACCCGGGGGCGGGGCAGGCACAGATACGCAGTATTTT; j_call: TRBJ2-3; d_call: -; clone_size: -; v_call: TRBV6-1
cdr3_aa: CASSLEGTGGYTF; cdr3_nt: TGTGCCAGCAGTTTAGAGGGGACCGGGGGCTACACCTTC; j_call: TRBJ1-2; d_call: -; clone_size: once; v_call: TRBV27
cdr3_aa: CASSGVNEEKLFF; cdr3_nt: TGTGCCAGCAGTGGGGTAAACGAGGAAAAACTGTTTTTT; j_call: TRBJ1-4; d_call: -; clone_size: -; v_call: TRBV2
cdr3_aa: CSVEDWGVSYNEQFF; cdr3_nt: TGCAGCGTTGAAGATTGGGGGGTCTCCTACAATGAGCAGTTCTTC; j_call: TRBJ2-1; d_call: -; clone_size: -; v_call: TRBV29-1
cdr3_aa: CSVGTSSYEQYF; cdr3_nt: TGCAGCGTGGGGACGTCCTCCTACGAGCAGTACTTC; j_call: TRBJ2-7; d_call: -; clone_size: -; v_call: TRBV29-1
cdr3_aa: CASSMNSGQPGNTIYF; cdr3_nt: TGTGCCAGTAGTATGAACTCGGGACAACCTGGAAACACCATATATTTT; j_call: TRBJ1-3; d_call: -; clone_size: -; v_call: TRBV19
cdr3_aa: CASSQLVPPGGTQYF; cdr3_nt: TGCGCCAGCAGCCAATTGGTTCCACCCGGAGGGACCCAGTACTTC; j_call: TRBJ2-5; d_call: -; clone_size: once; v_call: TRBV4-1
cdr3_aa: CASSQPGTPNEQFF; cdr3_nt: TGCGCCAGCAGCCAACCCGGGACACCCAATGAGCAGTTCTTC; j_call: TRBJ2-1; d_call: -; clone_size: -; v_call: TRBV4-1
cdr3_aa: CASRISSGGEGEQYF; cdr3_nt: TGTGCCAGCAGGATATCTAGCGGGGGGGAAGGCGAGCAGTACTTC; j_call: TRBJ2-7; d_call: TRBD2; clone_size: -; v_call: TRBV2
cdr3_aa: CASSLDRVPTYEQFF; cdr3_nt: TGTGCCAGCAGCCTAGACCGGGTCCCCACATATGAGCAGTTCTTC; j_call: TRBJ2-1; d_call: -; clone_size: -; v_call: TRBV7-6
cdr3_aa: CASSFGGSYEQYF; cdr3_nt: TGTGCCAGCAGTTTTGGGGGGTCCTACGAGCAGTACTTC; j_call: TRBJ2-7; d_call: -; clone_size: -; v_call: TRBV27
cdr3_aa: CASSIAGTTGNTIYF; cdr3_nt: TGTGCCAGTAGTATAGCCGGGACTACTGGAAACACCATATATTTT; j_call: TRBJ1-3; d_call: -; clone_size: once; v_call: TRBV19
cdr3_aa: CASSGEVDRAYEQYF; cdr3_nt: TGTGCCAGCAGTGGGGAGGTGGACAGGGCCTACGAGCAGTACTTC; j_call: TRBJ2-7; d_call: TRBD1; clone_size: -; v_call: TRBV25-1
cdr3_aa: CASSPWTENTEAFF; cdr3_nt: TGCGCCAGCAGCCCCTGGACAGAGAACACTGAAGCTTTCTTT; j_call: TRBJ1-1; d_call: -; clone_size: -; v_call: TRBV4-3
cdr3_aa: CSVLRVSYGYTF; cdr3_nt: TGCAGCGTGCTCAGGGTCTCCTATGGCTACACCTTC; j_call: TRBJ1-2; d_call: -; clone_size: -; v_call: TRBV29-1
cdr3_aa: CASSLQGVQPQHF; cdr3_nt: TGTGCCAGCAGTCTCCAGGGGGTTCAGCCCCAGCATTTT; j_call: TRBJ1-5; d_call: TRBD1; clone_size: once; v_call: TRBV27
cdr3_aa: CASSLVGLNTEAFF; cdr3_nt: TGTGCCAGCAGCTTGGTGGGGCTGAACACTGAAGCTTTCTTT; j_call: TRBJ1-1; d_call: -; clone_size: -; v_call: TRBV4-2
cdr3_aa: CASSLGGVFYEQYF; cdr3_nt: TGTGCCAGCAGCTTAGGAGGGGTGTTCTACGAGCAGTACTTC; j_call: TRBJ2-7; d_call: -; clone_size: -; v_call: TRBV11-3
cdr3_aa: CASSQELGGGPYEQYF; cdr3_nt: TGCGCCAGCAGCCAAGAACTGGGGGGGGGACCGTACGAGCAGTACTTC; j_call: TRBJ2-7; d_call: TRBD2; clone_size: -; v_call: TRBV4-1
cdr3_aa: CASSLFVSRGATDTQYF; cdr3_nt: TGTGCCAGCAGCTTATTCGTAAGCCGGGGGGCCACAGATACGCAGTATTTT; j_call: TRBJ2-3; d_call: -; clone_size: -; v_call: TRBV11-2
cdr3_aa: CSVVGRTYEQYF; cdr3_nt: TGCAGCGTTGTTGGACGCACCTACGAGCAGTACTTC; j_call: TRBJ2-7; d_call: -; clone_size: -; v_call: TRBV29-1
cdr3_aa: CASSLGQYYEQYF; cdr3_nt: TGTGCCAGCAGTTTAGGGCAGTACTACGAGCAGTACTTC; j_call: TRBJ2-7; d_call: -; clone_size: -; v_call: TRBV27
cdr3_aa: CSGGTEAFF; cdr3_nt: TGCAGTGGAGGCACTGAAGCTTTCTTT; j_call: TRBJ1-1; d_call: -; clone_size: -; v_call: TRBV20-1
cdr3_aa: CASAAGPEAFF; cdr3_nt: TGTGCCAGCGCCGCCGGCCCTGAAGCTTTCTTT; j_call: TRBJ1-1; d_call: -; clone_size: -; v_call: TRBV2
cdr3_aa: CASSPPGELFF; cdr3_nt: TGTGCCAGCAGCCCACCCGGGGAGCTGTTTTTT; j_call: TRBJ2-2; d_call: -; clone_size: -; v_call: TRBV7-9
cdr3_aa: CASSSIRDRFLNEQFF; cdr3_nt: TGTGCCAGCTCCTCGATCCGGGACAGGTTCCTGAATGAGCAGTTCTTC; j_call: TRBJ2-1; d_call: TRBD1; clone_size: -; v_call: TRBV18
cdr3_aa: CASSSGGYGYTF; cdr3_nt: TGTGCCAGCAGCTCAGGGGGGTATGGCTACACCTTC; j_call: TRBJ1-2; d_call: TRBD1; clone_size: -; v_call: TRBV11-3
cdr3_aa: CASTTTPFEAFF; cdr3_nt: TGTGCCAGTACTACCACACCCTTTGAAGCTTTCTTT; j_call: TRBJ1-1; d_call: -; clone_size: -; v_call: TRBV19
cdr3_aa: CASSSSPYTF; cdr3_nt: TGTGCCAGCAGCTCCTCCCCCTACACCTTC; j_call: TRBJ1-2; d_call: -; clone_size: -; v_call: TRBV9
cdr3_aa: CASSDPRLTNTDTQYF; cdr3_nt: TGTGCCAGCAGTGATCCCCGACTGACCAACACAGATACGCAGTATTTT; j_call: TRBJ2-3; d_call: -; clone_size: -; v_call: TRBV2
cdr3_aa: CASDLARGAEAFF; cdr3_nt: TGTGCCAGCGACCTCGCAAGGGGCGCTGAAGCTTTCTTT; j_call: TRBJ1-1; d_call: -; clone_size: -; v_call: TRBV5-5
cdr3_aa: CASSPGGFPPNYNEQFF; cdr3_nt: TGTGCCAGCAGCCCCGGGGGTTTCCCGCCCAACTACAATGAGCAGTTCTTC; j_call: TRBJ2-1; d_call: -; clone_size: few; v_call: TRBV14
cdr3_aa: CASSRSANTEAFF; cdr3_nt: TGTGCCAGTAGTAGGTCAGCGAACACTGAAGCTTTCTTT; j_call: TRBJ1-1; d_call: -; clone_size: -; v_call: TRBV19
cdr3_aa: CASSGGGTKLFF; cdr3_nt: TGTGCCAGCTCTGGCGGGGGGACTAAACTGTTTTTT; j_call: TRBJ1-4; d_call: -; clone_size: -; v_call: TRBV2
cdr3_aa: CASSTNTEAFF; cdr3_nt: TGTGCCAGTAGTACTAACACTGAAGCTTTCTTT; j_call: TRBJ1-1; d_call: -; clone_size: -; v_call: TRBV19
cdr3_aa: CASSSSPEAFF; cdr3_nt: TGTGCCAGCAGCTCGTCCCCTGAAGCTTTCTTT; j_call: TRBJ1-1; d_call: -; clone_size: -; v_call: TRBV13
cdr3_aa: CASSQDRGYTEAFF; cdr3_nt: TGTGCCAGCAGTCAGGACAGGGGGTACACTGAAGCTTTCTTT; j_call: TRBJ1-1; d_call: TRBD1; clone_size: once; v_call: TRBV2
cdr3_aa: CASSSNTGELFF; cdr3_nt: TGCGCCAGCAGTTCGAACACCGGGGAGCTGTTTTTT; j_call: TRBJ2-2; d_call: -; clone_size: -; v_call: TRBV5-1
cdr3_aa: CASSLGLEAYEQYF; cdr3_nt: TGTGCCAGCAGCTTGGGGCTAGAAGCCTACGAGCAGTACTTC; j_call: TRBJ2-7; d_call: -; clone_size: -; v_call: TRBV4-2
cdr3_aa: CASSDRAKNIQYF; cdr3_nt: TGTGCCAGCAGTGACAGGGCCAAAAACATTCAGTACTTC; j_call: TRBJ2-4; d_call: -; clone_size: -; v_call: TRBV6-1
cdr3_aa: CASSQRWSTSETQYF; cdr3_nt: TGTGCCAGCAGCCAACGCTGGAGTACCTCGGAGACCCAGTACTTC; j_call: TRBJ2-5; d_call: -; clone_size: -; v_call: TRBV14
cdr3_aa: CASSIKGVDTEAFF; cdr3_nt: TGTGCCAGTAGTATAAAGGGAGTTGACACTGAAGCTTTCTTT; j_call: TRBJ1-1; d_call: -; clone_size: -; v_call: TRBV19
cdr3_aa: CASSSVGTATNEKLFF; cdr3_nt: TGTGCCAGCAGCTCAGTGGGGACAGCAACTAATGAAAAACTGTTTTTT; j_call: TRBJ1-4; d_call: TRBD1; clone_size: -; v_call: TRBV7-6
cdr3_aa: CASSVPDKNTEAFF; cdr3_nt: TGTGCCAGCAGTGTACCCGACAAGAACACTGAAGCTTTCTTT; j_call: TRBJ1-1; d_call: -; clone_size: -; v_call: TRBV2
cdr3_aa: CASSPSKTAIYDYGYTF; cdr3_nt: TGTGCCAGCAGCCCGTCGAAGACAGCCATATACGACTATGGCTACACCTTC; j_call: TRBJ1-2; d_call: -; clone_size: -; v_call: TRBV5-4